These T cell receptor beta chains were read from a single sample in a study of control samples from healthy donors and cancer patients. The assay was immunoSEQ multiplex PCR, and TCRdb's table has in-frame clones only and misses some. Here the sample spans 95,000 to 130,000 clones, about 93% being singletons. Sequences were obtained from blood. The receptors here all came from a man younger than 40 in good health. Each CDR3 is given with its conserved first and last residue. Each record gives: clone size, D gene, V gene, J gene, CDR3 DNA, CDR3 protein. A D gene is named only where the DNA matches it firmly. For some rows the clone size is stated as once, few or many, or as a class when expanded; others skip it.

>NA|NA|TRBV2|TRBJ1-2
TGTGCCAGCTCGCTTCAGGGTCACTATGGCTACACCTTC
CASSLQGHYGYTF
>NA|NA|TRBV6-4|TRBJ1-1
TGTGCCAGCAGTGACTCGGGGGCCACTGAAGCTTTCTTT
CASSDSGATEAFF
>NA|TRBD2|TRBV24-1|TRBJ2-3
TGTGCCACCAGTGATGGGACTAGCGGGTGGGACACAGATACGCAGTATTTT
CATSDGTSGWDTDTQYF
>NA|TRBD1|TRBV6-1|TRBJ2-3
TGTGCCAGCAGTGAAGCATTAAGGGGGCAAGGCACAGATACGCAGTATTTT
CASSEALRGQGTDTQYF
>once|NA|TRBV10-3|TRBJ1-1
TGTGCCATCAGTGAGTCGAGCCTGGGGACTGAAGCTTTCTTT
CAISESSLGTEAFF
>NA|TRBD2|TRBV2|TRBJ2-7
TGTGCCAGCAGACGAGCGGGGGTGAACGAGCAGTACTTC
CASRRAGVNEQYF
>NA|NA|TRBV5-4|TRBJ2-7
TGTGCCAGCAGCTTGGGTTCAGGTTGGACCTACGAGCAGTACTTC
CASSLGSGWTYEQYF
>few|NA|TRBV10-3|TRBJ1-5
TGTGCCATCAGTGAATCGGTAGTGCAGCCCCAGCATTTT
CAISESVVQPQHF
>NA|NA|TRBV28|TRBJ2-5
TGTGCCAGCAGTTTAACTCGGGAGACCCAGTACTTC
CASSLTRETQYF
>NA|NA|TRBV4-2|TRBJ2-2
TGTGCCAGCAGCCTCGATTCCGAAGCAGGAACCGGGGAGCTGTTTTTT
CASSLDSEAGTGELFF
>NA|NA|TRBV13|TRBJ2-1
TGTGCCAGCAGCTCCAGGATAGGGGGTAGGGGGAATGAGCAGTTCTTC
CASSSRIGGRGNEQFF
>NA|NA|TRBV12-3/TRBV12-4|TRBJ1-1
TGTGCCAGCAAGAGTTTTCAGAACACTGAAGCTTTCTTT
CASKSFQNTEAFF
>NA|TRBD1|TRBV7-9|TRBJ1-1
TGTGCCAGCAGGGCTCCGGGACAGGGTGAAGCTTTCTTT
CASRAPGQGEAFF
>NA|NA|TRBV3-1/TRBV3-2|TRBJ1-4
TGTGCCAGCAGCCCCCAACAGGGCCCTAATGAAAAACTGTTTTTT
CASSPQQGPNEKLFF
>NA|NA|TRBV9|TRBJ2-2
TGTGCCAGCAGCGCTCAGGGGTCTAACACCGGGGAGCTGTTTTTT
CASSAQGSNTGELFF
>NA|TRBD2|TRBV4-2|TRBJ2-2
TGTGCCAGCAGCCAAGAGCTTCAGTTGGGACTAGCGGGGGGGCGAGGCGGGGAGCTGTTTTTT
CASSQELQLGLAGGRGGELFF
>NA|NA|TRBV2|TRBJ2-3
TGTGCCAGCAGTGAGTTTGCTAGCACAGATACGCAGTATTTT
CASSEFASTDTQYF
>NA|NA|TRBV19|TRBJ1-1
TGTGCCAGTAGTCCCGACAGAAAGGACACTGAAGCTTTCTTT
CASSPDRKDTEAFF
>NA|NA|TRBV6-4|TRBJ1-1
TGTGCCAGCAGCAAGGGGCATTCGAGCACTGAAGCTTTCTTT
CASSKGHSSTEAFF
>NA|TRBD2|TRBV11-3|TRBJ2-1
TGTGCCAGCAGCTTAGACTGGCTAGCGGTCAGCTCCTACAATGAGCAGTTCTTC
CASSLDWLAVSSYNEQFF
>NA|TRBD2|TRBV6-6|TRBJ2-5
TGTGCCAGCAGGGAGCGGGGGGGCAATCAAGAGACCCAGTACTTC
CASRERGGNQETQYF
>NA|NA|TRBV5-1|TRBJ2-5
TGCGCCAGCACCCCGACAGTCAGGCCTGCCCAAGAGACCCAGTACTTC
CASTPTVRPAQETQYF
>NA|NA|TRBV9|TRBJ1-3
TGTGCCAGCAGCGTAGCGTGGGACGACCGAAACACCATATATTTT
CASSVAWDDRNTIYF
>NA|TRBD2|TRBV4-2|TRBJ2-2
TGTGCCAGCAGCCAAGTGACTAGCGGGGCCAGGGGGGCCGGGGAGCTGTTTTTT
CASSQVTSGARGAGELFF
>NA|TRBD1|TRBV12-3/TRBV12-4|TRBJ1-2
TGTGCCAGCAGTCTCCCTATTACAGGGGTCTACACCTTC
CASSLPITGVYTF
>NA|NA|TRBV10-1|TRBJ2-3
TGCGCCAGCAGTGAAAACAGTGACACAGATACGCAGTATTTT
CASSENSDTDTQYF
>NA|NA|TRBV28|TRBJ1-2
TGTGCCAGCAGTTACTTGACAGGTCAGGGCTACACCTTC
CASSYLTGQGYTF
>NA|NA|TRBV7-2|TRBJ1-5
TGTGCCAGCAGCGTGCAAGGGCAGCCCCAGCATTTT
CASSVQGQPQHF
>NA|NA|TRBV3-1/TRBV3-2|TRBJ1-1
TGTGCCAGCAGCCAAGGTACAGGCTTGTCCGCTGAAGCTTTCTTT
CASSQGTGLSAEAFF
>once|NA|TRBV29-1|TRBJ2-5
TGCAGCGTCACCACTAGTGGGGGGGCCCGGGAGACCCAGTACTTC
CSVTTSGGARETQYF
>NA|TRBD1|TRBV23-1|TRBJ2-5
TGCGCCAGCAGGCCGACAGGGGAAGAGACCCAGTACTTC
CASRPTGEETQYF
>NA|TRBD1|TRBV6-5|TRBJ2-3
TGTGCCAGCAGTTACCTCGGGACAGGGAGCACAGATACGCAGTATTTT
CASSYLGTGSTDTQYF
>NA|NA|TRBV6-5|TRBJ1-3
TGTGCCAGCAGTTTCGACAGGAACTCTGGAAACACCATATATTTT
CASSFDRNSGNTIYF
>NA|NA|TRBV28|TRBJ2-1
TGTGCCAGCACCTTAGGGAACAATGAGCAGTTCTTC
CASTLGNNEQFF
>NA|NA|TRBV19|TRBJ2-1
TGTGCCAGTAGTATAGGAGCGGCGAACTCCTACAATGAGCAGTTCTTC
CASSIGAANSYNEQFF
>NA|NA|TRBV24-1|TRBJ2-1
TGTGCCACCAGTGAGGATTTACCCCCCTTCGGGCAGTTCTTC
CATSEDLPPFGQFF
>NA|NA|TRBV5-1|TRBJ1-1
TGCGCCAGCAGCTTTGGGGAGAACACTGAAGCTTTCTTT
CASSFGENTEAFF
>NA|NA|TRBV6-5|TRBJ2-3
TGTGCCAGCAGACCTAGCGTGCTCACAGATACGCAGTATTTT
CASRPSVLTDTQYF
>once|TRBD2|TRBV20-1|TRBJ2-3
TGCAGTGCTAGTCCCCTATCTAGCGGGGGGCCAGGAGATACGCAGTATTTT
CSASPLSSGGPGDTQYF
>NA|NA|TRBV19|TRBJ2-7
TGTGCCAGTAGTGTAGTAAATGGCGAGCAGTACTTC
CASSVVNGEQYF
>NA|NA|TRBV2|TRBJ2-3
TGTGCCAGCAGATACCGCGGAGATACGCAGTATTTT
CASRYRGDTQYF
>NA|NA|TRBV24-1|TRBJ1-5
TGTGCCCCATCACGCCATGTGAGCGCCAGCAATCAGCCCCAGCATTTT
CAPSRHVSASNQPQHF
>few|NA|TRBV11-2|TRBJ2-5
TGTGCCAGCAGCTTAGAGTACCAAGAGACCCAGTACTTC
CASSLEYQETQYF
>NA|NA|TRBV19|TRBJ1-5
TGTGCCAGTAGTATCACTAGCAATCAGCCCCAGCATTTT
CASSITSNQPQHF
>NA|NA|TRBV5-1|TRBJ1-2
TGCGCCAGCAGCTTGCCCGGAAGCGGGGCGCTTAACTATGGCTACACCTTC
CASSLPGSGALNYGYTF